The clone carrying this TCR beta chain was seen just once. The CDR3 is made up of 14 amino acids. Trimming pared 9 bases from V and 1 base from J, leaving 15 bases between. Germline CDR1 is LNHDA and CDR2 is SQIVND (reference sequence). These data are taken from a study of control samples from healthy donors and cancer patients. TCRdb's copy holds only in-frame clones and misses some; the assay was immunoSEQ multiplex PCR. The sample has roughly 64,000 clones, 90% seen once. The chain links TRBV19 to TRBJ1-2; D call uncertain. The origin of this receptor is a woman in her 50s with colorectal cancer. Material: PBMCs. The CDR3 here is CASSQQAVNYGYTF. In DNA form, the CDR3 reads TGTGCCAGCAGTCAGCAAGCAGTTAACTATGGCTACACCTTC.